This T cell receptor (beta chain) was identified during a study of cytomegalovirus exposure and HLA in healthy donors. This clone turned up a few times. Its antigen remains unidentified. Between the trimmed V and J ends, which lost 1 base and 6 bases, there was a span of 12 bases. The length of the CDR3 is 14 residues. Germline V CDR1 and CDR2: SEHNR, FQNEAQ (reference sequence). With 60 Vbeta and 13 Jbeta primers, the PCR was carried out. Some clones are missing from TCRdb's copy, which holds only in-frame ones; the method was immunoSEQ multiplex PCR. Of 90,000 to 150,000 clones listed, over 60% are singletons. Nominally healthy donors provided the samples, though records likely missed some immune exposures. Study findings and constraints: The authors considered a cluster of highly shared sequence variants likely to be a sequencing artifact.

V is TRBV7-9 and J is TRBJ1-2, with D hard to call. This receptor was identified in a human donor in good health. The sequencing sample was made of PBMCs. CDR3 residues: CASSLGSGFDGYTF. Here the CDR3 DNA reads TGTGCCAGCAGCTTAGGGTCGGGGTTCGATGGCTACACCTTC.